This T cell receptor (beta chain) is drawn from a study of CD8+ T cells in alopecia areata. The germline V gene has CDR1 MNHEY and CDR2 SVGAGI. V gave up 8 bases and J gave up 2 bases; unmatched junction bases: 3. The CDR3 spans 14 residues. PBMCs served as the source from which CD4+ and CD8+ T cells were sorted. RNA extraction was followed by reverse transcription into cDNA, which acted as the sequencing template. Assay used: immunoSEQ multiplex PCR; TCRdb lists only in-frame clones, some missing. The sample gives some 180,000 clones, roughly 56% of which show up once; about 5.3% is in the top ten. Source material: CD8+ T cells sorted from blood. V usage is TRBV6-5 and J usage is TRBJ2-6, with 7 nucleotides matching TRBD2. This TCR was recovered from a human donor in good health. For the CDR3, the DNA is TGTGCCAGCGGGGGGGAGGCTGGGGCCAACGTCCTGACTTTC. This translates into CASGGEAGANVLTF.